Listed below are T cell receptor beta chains from one sample, sequenced in a study of T cells in Graves' hyperthyroidism and ophthalmopathy. TCRdb re-called the multiplex PCR reads with MiXCR, one entry per CDR3 protein. Of 500,000 to 750,000 distinct CDR3 sequences in the sample, 40% to 55% were seen once. The sample comprised peripheral blood or thyroid tissue (not recorded which). These TCRs come from a woman between 18 and 30 years old with Graves' hyperthyroidism. Both conserved end residues are part of each CDR3. D genes are given only for firm matches. Only part of the rows carry a size: once, few, many, or a class if the clone is expanded.

V	J	size	D	length	CDR3	DNA
TRBV29-1	TRBJ1-4	many	-	14	CSVGKGRVGEKLFF	TGCAGCGTTGGCAAAGGCAGGGTGGGCGAAAAACTGTTTTTT
TRBV7-2	TRBJ2-3	few	-	14	CASSRRQSTDTQYF	TGTGCCAGCAGCAGACGACAGAGCACAGATACGCAGTATTTT
TRBV6-2/TRBV6-3	TRBJ1-1	-	TRBD1	16	CASRTRTGGLNTEAFF	TGTGCCAGCAGAACAAGGACAGGGGGTTTGAACACTGAAGCTTTCTTT
TRBV7-6	TRBJ1-5	many	TRBD1	18	CASSSILGTVGNNQPQHF	TGTGCCAGCAGCTCAATTCTCGGGACAGTGGGGAACAATCAGCCCCAGCATTTT
TRBV6-5	TRBJ1-6	many	TRBD1	14	CARDRTGENSPLHF	TGTGCCAGGGATAGGACAGGGGAAAATTCACCCCTCCACTTT
TRBV29-1	TRBJ1-4	many	TRBD1	15	CSVEWDRGTGEKLFF	TGCAGCGTTGAGTGGGACAGGGGGACGGGTGAAAAACTGTTTTTT
TRBV7-2	TRBJ2-5	many	-	13	CASSNGERETQYF	TGTGCCAGCAGCAATGGTGAGCGGGAGACCCAGTACTTC
TRBV13	TRBJ2-7	many	TRBD2	14	CASSSGLAGNEQYF	TGTGCCAGCAGCTCGGGACTAGCGGGAAACGAGCAGTACTTC
TRBV7-7	TRBJ2-2	many	-	15	CASSLDSANTGELFF	TGTGCCAGCAGCTTAGACTCCGCGAACACCGGGGAGCTGTTTTTT
TRBV12-3/TRBV12-4	TRBJ1-2	many	-	15	CASSPIRGRNYGYTF	TGTGCCAGCAGCCCGATAAGGGGCAGAAACTATGGCTACACCTTC
TRBV7-3	TRBJ1-5	-	-	13	CASSPGSSGHEHF	TGTGCCAGCAGCCCGGGGTCGTCTGGACACGAGCATTTT
TRBV5-5	TRBJ2-5	many	-	15	CTSSFGSREGRAQYF	TGTACCAGCAGCTTCGGGAGCCGAGAGGGACGGGCCCAGTACTTC
TRBV5-1	TRBJ1-1	many	-	14	CASSLDNMNTEAFF	TGCGCCAGCAGCCTGGACAACATGAACACTGAAGCTTTCTTT
TRBV7-9	TRBJ1-2	few	-	15	CASSLSQGYSHGYTF	TGTGCCAGCAGCTTGTCCCAGGGTTATTCGCATGGCTACACCTTC
TRBV25-1	TRBJ2-7	-	TRBD2	16	CASSAGLAGGPHEQYF	TGTGCCAGCAGTGCGGGACTAGCGGGAGGGCCCCACGAGCAGTACTTC
TRBV6-5	TRBJ2-2	few	TRBD2	17	CASSYKSGTSGTGELFF	TGTGCCAGCAGTTACAAGTCTGGGACTAGCGGCACCGGGGAGCTGTTTTTT
TRBV10-3	TRBJ2-7	-	TRBD1	15	CAISESDRSGNEQYF	TGTGCCATCAGTGAGTCGGACAGGTCCGGGAACGAGCAGTACTTC
TRBV24-1	TRBJ1-3	-	-	15	CATSETGINGYTIYF	TGTGCCACCAGTGAGACAGGCATCAATGGCTACACCATATATTTT
TRBV20-1	TRBJ2-7	many	-	13	CSARTRFGDEQYF	TGCAGTGCTAGAACACGGTTTGGGGACGAGCAGTACTTC
TRBV29-1	TRBJ1-1	-	-	14	CSVERPGWDTEAFF	TGCAGCGTAGAAAGACCAGGGTGGGACACTGAAGCTTTCTTT
TRBV11-3	TRBJ2-7	many	-	12	CASSFSEREQYF	TGTGCCAGCAGCTTTTCCGAGCGCGAGCAGTACTTC
TRBV5-1	TRBJ1-2	-	TRBD1	16	CASSYDGQGYSHGYTF	TGCGCCAGCAGCTACGACGGACAGGGTTATTCGCATGGCTACACCTTC
TRBV5-1	TRBJ2-3	few	-	14	CASSLVGDVGTQYF	TGCGCCAGCAGCTTGGTAGGGGACGTCGGAACGCAGTATTTT
TRBV2	TRBJ2-7	few	-	12	CASMQSSYEQYF	TGTGCCAGCATGCAGAGCTCCTACGAGCAGTACTTC
TRBV29-1	TRBJ1-2	-	-	11	CSADRNYGYTF	TGCAGCGCAGACAGGAACTATGGCTACACCTTC
TRBV4-2	TRBJ1-2	many	-	14	CASSQGQETYGYTF	TGTGCCAGCAGCCAAGGACAGGAGACCTATGGCTACACCTTC
TRBV20-1	TRBJ1-1	many	-	10	CSARQVEAFF	TGCAGTGCGAGACAGGTTGAAGCTTTCTTT
TRBV24-1	TRBJ2-3	many	-	15	CATSDQGKGTDTQYF	TGTGCCACCAGTGATCAGGGGAAGGGCACAGATACGCAGTATTTT
TRBV7-2	TRBJ2-5	-	TRBD1	16	CASSLRDRRGSETQYF	TGTGCCAGCAGCCTCCGGGACAGGCGGGGATCGGAGACCCAGTACTTC
TRBV7-2	TRBJ2-2	many	-	17	CASSLTEPFRGTGELFF	TGTGCCAGCAGCTTGACCGAGCCCTTCAGAGGGACCGGGGAGCTGTTTTTT
TRBV20-1	TRBJ2-5	-	-	14	CSAPGTGALGTQYF	TGCAGTGCTCCCGGGACGGGGGCGTTGGGGACCCAGTACTTC
TRBV24-1	TRBJ2-7	once	TRBD2	15	CASSNTSGSSYEQYF	TGTGCCAGCAGTAATACTAGCGGCAGCTCCTACGAGCAGTACTTC
TRBV2	TRBJ1-5	-	TRBD1	15	CASTSPTGRNQPQHF	TGTGCCAGCACCTCCCCGACAGGGCGAAATCAGCCCCAGCATTTT
TRBV24-1	TRBJ1-5	-	-	13	CATSWDSNQPQHF	TGTGCCACCAGCTGGGATAGCAATCAGCCCCAGCATTTT
TRBV12-3/TRBV12-4	TRBJ2-2	-	-	18	CASSFPHTGGEITGELFF	TGTGCCAGCAGTTTCCCTCATACAGGGGGGGAGATCACCGGGGAGCTGTTTTTT
TRBV4-1	TRBJ2-7	-	TRBD2	18	CASSLPRLAGADYNEQYF	TGCGCCAGCAGCTTACCTAGACTAGCGGGAGCTGATTACAATGAGCAGTACTTC
TRBV7-2	TRBJ1-6	many	TRBD1	14	CASRFNRGNSPLHF	TGTGCCAGCAGGTTCAACAGGGGGAATTCACCCCTCCACTTT
TRBV20-1	TRBJ1-1	many	-	15	CSARGGTLMNTEAFF	TGCAGTGCTAGAGGGGGGACACTGATGAACACTGAAGCTTTCTTT
TRBV12-3/TRBV12-4	TRBJ2-5	many	TRBD2	16	CASSLGVASGSETQYF	TGTGCCAGCAGTTTGGGGGTCGCTAGCGGGAGTGAGACCCAGTACTTC
TRBV5-4	TRBJ1-1	-	TRBD1	17	CASSLGGTGRAATEAFF	TGTGCCAGCAGCTTGGGGGGGACAGGGAGGGCGGCGACTGAAGCTTTCTTT
TRBV7-2	TRBJ1-6	many	-	16	CASSLAVTAYNSPLHF	TGTGCCAGCAGCTTAGCGGTGACCGCCTATAATTCACCCCTCCACTTT
TRBV11-2	TRBJ1-4	-	-	16	CASSWVQVATNEKLFF	TGTGCCAGCAGCTGGGTTCAGGTCGCAACTAATGAAAAACTGTTTTTT
TRBV29-1	TRBJ1-1	few	-	11	CSFDAVTEAFF	TGCAGCTTTGATGCAGTTACTGAAGCTTTCTTT
TRBV7-2	TRBJ2-7	few	TRBD2	16	CASSLSLAGGRYEQYF	TGTGCCAGCAGCTTAAGCCTAGCGGGAGGGCGGTACGAGCAGTACTTC
TRBV20-1	TRBJ1-6	-	TRBD1	11	CSARDRGYLHF	TGCAGTGCTAGGGACAGGGGATACCTCCACTTT
TRBV5-1	TRBJ1-4	-	TRBD1	15	CASSLGTGGNEKLFF	TGCGCCAGCAGCTTGGGAACAGGGGGGAATGAAAAACTGTTTTTT
TRBV2	TRBJ2-1	few	TRBD2	13	CASNLAGLDEQFF	TGTGCCAGCAACCTAGCGGGATTGGATGAGCAGTTCTTC